These 8 T cell receptor beta chains originate from one sample sequenced in a study of Ad26.COV2.S vaccination and SARS-CoV-2 variants. Produced via immunoSEQ multiplex PCR; TCRdb's table is partial and in-frame only. The sample holds roughly 320,000 clones, roughly 91% seen once. The treatment: roughly 20 received Ad26.COV2.S at low or high dose, single or two shots; five or six received placebo; per-sample allocation not given. At day 63 after the first vaccine or placebo injection, samples were drawn. The sequencing here drew on peripheral blood, taken in a trial of Ad26.COV2.S vaccine versus placebo. The source is a person between 18 and 65 years old who received the Ad26.COV2.S COVID-19 vaccine or a placebo.

This sequence joins TRBV19 and TRBJ1-2; 7 bases are a match to TRBD1. CDR1 is LNHDA, CDR2 SQIVND, per germline (reference sequence). The trim removed 0 bases at V and 2 bases at J, leaving 6 bases unmatched. This CDR3 has 16 residues. CDR3 protein: CASSIDYEGANYGYTF. CDR3 DNA sequence: TGTGCCAGTAGTATAGATTACGAGGGGGCGAACTATGGCTACACCTTC.

V gene TRBV5-1 combines with J gene TRBJ2-2; the match to TRBD2 covers 11 bases. The trim removed 4 bases at V and 4 bases at J, leaving 12 bases unmatched. The germline gives CDR1 SGHRS, CDR2 YFSETQ. There are 18 residues in the CDR3. CDR3 DNA sequence: TGCGCCAGCAGCCCTCGGGGTAGCGGGGGGGCCGTCACCGGGGAGCTGTTTTTT. As protein: CASSPRGSGGAVTGELFF.

V gene TRBV4-3 combines with J gene TRBJ2-7, with TRBD2 matching over 8 bases. Trimming at V came to 0 bases and at J to 6 bases, leaving 13 bases not matched to a gene. The CDR3 spans 17 residues. Germline loops: CDR1 LGHNA, CDR2 YSLEER. The CDR3 DNA is TGCGCCAGCAGCCAAGAGGAGGGCGGGGGGATGACGAGCGAGCAGTACTTC. The encoded protein is CASSQEEGGGMTSEQYF.

In regard to this clone: Other DNA sequences from this sample encode an identical CDR3 as well. The chain recombines TRBV20-1 with TRBJ2-2, with D hard to call. The CDR3 runs to 11 residues. The germline V and J ends were trimmed by 3 bases and 4 bases, with 3 bases remaining between them. Per germline, CDR1 DFQATT and CDR2 SNEGSKA (reference sequence). In DNA, the CDR3 is TGCAGTGCTAGGGTCACCGGGGAGCTGTTTTTT. Residues: CSARVTGELFF.

The genes are TRBV14 and TRBJ2-1; TRBD1 agrees at 9 bases. V lost 0 bases, J lost 9 bases, and 6 bases stayed unmatched. The CDR3 covers 15 residues. Looked up from germline, CDR1 is SGHDN and CDR2 is FVKESK. CDR3 sequence reads: CASSQEWTGAGEQFF. CDR3 in DNA: TGTGCCAGCAGCCAAGAGTGGACAGGGGCAGGTGAGCAGTTCTTC.

This clone occurred once. The chain links TRBV5-1 to TRBJ1-3; 7 bases are shared with TRBD1. The V segment lost 4 bases and the J segment 0 bases; nucleotides outside the gene matches: 10. Germline lookup yields CDR1 SGHRS and CDR2 YFSETQ. This CDR3 region has 17 residues. The CDR3 DNA reads as TGCGCCAGCAGCCAACTATACAGGGGCTCCTCTGGAAACACCATATATTTT. The encoded protein is CASSQLYRGSSGNTIYF.

The V and J genes are TRBV9 and TRBJ2-2; no clear D gene. V was pared by 5 bases and J by 1 base, with 3 bases between. Germline CDR1 is SGDLS and CDR2 is YYNGEE. The CDR3 runs to 12 residues. CDR3 protein: CASRENTGELFF. The CDR3 DNA follows: TGTGCCAGCAGAGAGAACACCGGGGAGCTGTTTTTT. Full variable domain (missing parts from reference TRBV9 and TRBJ2-2): DSGVTQTPKHLITATGQRVTLRCSPRSGDLSVYWYQQSLDQGLQFLIQYYNGEERAKGNILERFSAQQFPDLHSELNLSSLELGDSALYFCASRENTGELFFGEGSRLTVL.

The V and J genes are TRBV9 and TRBJ1-5; possible D gene TRBD1, 5 bases. Deletions cut 0 bases from V and 1 base from J, with 11 bases between. The length of the CDR3 is 16 residues. The V gene's germline CDR1 is SGDLS and CDR2 YYNGEE. Here the CDR3 reads CASSVGTGGSNQPQHF. The CDR3 DNA sequence: TGTGCCAGCAGCGTAGGAACAGGAGGCAGCAATCAGCCCCAGCATTTT. Supplemented by reference TRBV9 and TRBJ1-5, the full variable domain reads DSGVTQTPKHLITATGQRVTLRCSPRSGDLSVYWYQQSLDQGLQFLIQYYNGEERAKGNILERFSAQQFPDLHSELNLSSLELGDSALYFCASSVGTGGSNQPQHFGDGTRLSIL.